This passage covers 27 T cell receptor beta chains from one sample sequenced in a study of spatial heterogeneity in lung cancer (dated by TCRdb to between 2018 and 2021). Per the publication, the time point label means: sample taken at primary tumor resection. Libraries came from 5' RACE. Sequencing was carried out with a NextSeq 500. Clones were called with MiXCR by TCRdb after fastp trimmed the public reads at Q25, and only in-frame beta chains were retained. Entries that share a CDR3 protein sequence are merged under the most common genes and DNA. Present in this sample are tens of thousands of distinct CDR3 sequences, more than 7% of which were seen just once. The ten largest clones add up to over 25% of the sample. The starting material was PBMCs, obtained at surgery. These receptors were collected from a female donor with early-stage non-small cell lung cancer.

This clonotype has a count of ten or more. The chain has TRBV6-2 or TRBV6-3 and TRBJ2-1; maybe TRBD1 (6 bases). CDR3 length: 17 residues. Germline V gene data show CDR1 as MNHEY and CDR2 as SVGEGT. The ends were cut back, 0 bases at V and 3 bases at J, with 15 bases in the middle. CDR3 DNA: TGTGCCAGCAGTTACTCGATATTGCGCAGGGGCTACAATGAGCAGTTCTTC. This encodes CASSYSILRRGYNEQFF.

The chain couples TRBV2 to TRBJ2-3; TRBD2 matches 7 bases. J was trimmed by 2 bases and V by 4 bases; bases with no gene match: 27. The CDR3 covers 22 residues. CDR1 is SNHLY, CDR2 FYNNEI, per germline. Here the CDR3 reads CASSAPAGKYPRPKLDTDTQYF. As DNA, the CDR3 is TGTGCCAGCAGTGCGCCAGCGGGGAAGTATCCCCGACCTAAACTCGACACAGATACGCAGTATTTT.

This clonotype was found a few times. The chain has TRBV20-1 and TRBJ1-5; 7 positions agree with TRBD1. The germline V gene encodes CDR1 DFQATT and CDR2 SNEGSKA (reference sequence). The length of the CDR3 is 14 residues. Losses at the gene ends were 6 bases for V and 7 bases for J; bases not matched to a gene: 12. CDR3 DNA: TGCAGTGCAATCCGGGACAGCCATGGACAGCCCCAGCATTTT. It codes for CSAIRDSHGQPQHF.

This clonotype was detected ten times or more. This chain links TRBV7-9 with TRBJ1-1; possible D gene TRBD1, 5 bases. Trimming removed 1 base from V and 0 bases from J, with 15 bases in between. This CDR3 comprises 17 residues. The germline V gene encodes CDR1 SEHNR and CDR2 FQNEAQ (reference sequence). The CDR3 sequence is CASSLVGRGDMNTEAFF. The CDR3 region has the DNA TGTGCCAGCAGCTTAGTGGGTAGGGGAGACATGAACACTGAAGCTTTCTTT.

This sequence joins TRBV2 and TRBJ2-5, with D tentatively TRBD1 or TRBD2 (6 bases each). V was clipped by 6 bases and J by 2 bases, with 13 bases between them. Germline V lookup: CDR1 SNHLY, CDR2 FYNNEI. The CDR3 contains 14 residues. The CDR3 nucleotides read TGTGCCAGCAGCAATACAGGGAGGCAAGAGACCCAGTACTTC. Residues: CASSNTGRQETQYF.

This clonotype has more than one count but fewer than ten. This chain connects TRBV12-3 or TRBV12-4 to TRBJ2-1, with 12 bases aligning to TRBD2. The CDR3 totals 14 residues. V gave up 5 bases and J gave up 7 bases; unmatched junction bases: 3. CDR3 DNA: TGTGCCAGCAGTCGGACTAGCGGGATGAATGAGCAGTTCTTC. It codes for CASSRTSGMNEQFF.

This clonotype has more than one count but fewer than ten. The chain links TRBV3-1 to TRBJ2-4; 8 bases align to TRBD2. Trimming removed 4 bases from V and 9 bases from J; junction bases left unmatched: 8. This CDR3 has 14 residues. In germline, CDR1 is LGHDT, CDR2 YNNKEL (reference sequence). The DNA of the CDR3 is TGTGCCAGCAGCCCGGGACTAGTTACTGGCATTCAGTACTTC. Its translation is CASSPGLVTGIQYF.

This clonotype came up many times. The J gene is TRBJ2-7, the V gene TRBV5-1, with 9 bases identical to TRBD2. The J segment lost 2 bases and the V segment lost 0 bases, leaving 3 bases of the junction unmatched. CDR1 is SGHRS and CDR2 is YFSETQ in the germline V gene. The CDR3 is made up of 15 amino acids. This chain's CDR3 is CASSLVASGTYEQYF. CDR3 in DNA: TGCGCCAGCAGCTTGGTGGCTAGCGGGACCTACGAGCAGTACTTC.

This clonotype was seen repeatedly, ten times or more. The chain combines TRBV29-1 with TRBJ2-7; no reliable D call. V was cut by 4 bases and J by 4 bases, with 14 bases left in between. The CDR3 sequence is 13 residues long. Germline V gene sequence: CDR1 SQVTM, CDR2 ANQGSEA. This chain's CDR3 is CSVVPVGIYEQYF. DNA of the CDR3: TGCAGCGTTGTGCCAGTGGGGATTTACGAGCAGTACTTC.

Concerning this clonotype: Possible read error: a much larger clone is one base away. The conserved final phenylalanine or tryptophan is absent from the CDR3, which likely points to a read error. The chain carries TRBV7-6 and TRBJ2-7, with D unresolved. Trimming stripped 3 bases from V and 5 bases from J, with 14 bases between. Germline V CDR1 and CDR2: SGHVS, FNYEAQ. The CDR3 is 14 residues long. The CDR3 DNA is TGTGCCAGCAGCTTCGGTAAGCCAGCAGACGAGCAGTACCTC. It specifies CASSFGKPADEQYL.

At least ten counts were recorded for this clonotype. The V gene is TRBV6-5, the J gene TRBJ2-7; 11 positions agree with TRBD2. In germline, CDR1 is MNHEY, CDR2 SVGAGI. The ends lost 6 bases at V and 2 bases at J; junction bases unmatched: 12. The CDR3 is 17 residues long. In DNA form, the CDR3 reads TGTGCCAGCAGCACATCCCCACTAGCGGGGGAAACCTACGAGCAGTACTTC. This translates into CASSTSPLAGETYEQYF.

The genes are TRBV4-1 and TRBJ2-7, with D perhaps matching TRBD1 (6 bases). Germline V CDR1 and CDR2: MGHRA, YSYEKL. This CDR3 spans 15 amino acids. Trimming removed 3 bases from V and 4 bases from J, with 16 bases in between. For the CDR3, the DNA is TGCGCCAGCAGCCATGACCGGTACAGGGATTACGAGCAGTACTTC. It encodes CASSHDRYRDYEQYF.

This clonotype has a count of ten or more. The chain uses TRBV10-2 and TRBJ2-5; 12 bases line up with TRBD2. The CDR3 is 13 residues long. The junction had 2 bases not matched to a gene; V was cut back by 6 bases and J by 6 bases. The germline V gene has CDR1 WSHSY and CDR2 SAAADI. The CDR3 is CASRTSGRQTQYF. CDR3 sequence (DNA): TGCGCCAGCAGGACTAGCGGGAGACAGACCCAGTACTTC.

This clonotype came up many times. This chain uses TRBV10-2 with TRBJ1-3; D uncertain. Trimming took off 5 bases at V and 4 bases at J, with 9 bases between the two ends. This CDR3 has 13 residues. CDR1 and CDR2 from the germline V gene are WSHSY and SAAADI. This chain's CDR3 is CASSSEEGNTIYF. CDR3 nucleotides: TGCGCCAGCAGTTCGGAGGAGGGAAACACCATATATTTT.

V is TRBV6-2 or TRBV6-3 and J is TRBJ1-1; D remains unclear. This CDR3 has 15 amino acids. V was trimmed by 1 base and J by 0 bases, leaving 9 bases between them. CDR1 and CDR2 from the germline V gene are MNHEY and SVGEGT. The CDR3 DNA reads TGTGCCAGCAGTTACTTCGAGGTTTTGAACACTGAAGCTTTCTTT. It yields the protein CASSYFEVLNTEAFF.

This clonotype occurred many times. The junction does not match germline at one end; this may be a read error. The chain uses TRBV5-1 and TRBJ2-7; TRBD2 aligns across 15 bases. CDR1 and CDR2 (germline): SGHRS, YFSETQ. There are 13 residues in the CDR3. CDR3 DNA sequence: TGCGCCAGCAGCCGGACTAGCGGGAGGGCCCCCCGCTTC. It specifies CASSRTSGRAPRF.

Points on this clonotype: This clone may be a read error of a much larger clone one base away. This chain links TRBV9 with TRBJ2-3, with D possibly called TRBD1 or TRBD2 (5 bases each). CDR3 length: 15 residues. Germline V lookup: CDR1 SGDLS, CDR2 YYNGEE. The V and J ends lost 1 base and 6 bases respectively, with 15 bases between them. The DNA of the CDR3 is TGTGCCAGCAGCGTATCGGGGCGCCTCCGGGATACGCAGTATTTT. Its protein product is CASSVSGRLRDTQYF.

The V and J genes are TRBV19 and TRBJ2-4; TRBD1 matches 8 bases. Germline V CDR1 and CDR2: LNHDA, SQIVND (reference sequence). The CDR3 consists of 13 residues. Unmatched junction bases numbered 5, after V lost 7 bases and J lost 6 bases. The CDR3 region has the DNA TGTGCCAGTACCCTCGGACAGGGAAACATTCAGTACTTC. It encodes CASTLGQGNIQYF.

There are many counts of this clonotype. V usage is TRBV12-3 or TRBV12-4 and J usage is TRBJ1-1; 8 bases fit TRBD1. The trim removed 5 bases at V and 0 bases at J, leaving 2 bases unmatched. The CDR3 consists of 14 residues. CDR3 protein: CASSRQGMNTEAFF. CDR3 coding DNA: TGTGCCAGCAGTCGACAGGGGATGAACACTGAAGCTTTCTTT.

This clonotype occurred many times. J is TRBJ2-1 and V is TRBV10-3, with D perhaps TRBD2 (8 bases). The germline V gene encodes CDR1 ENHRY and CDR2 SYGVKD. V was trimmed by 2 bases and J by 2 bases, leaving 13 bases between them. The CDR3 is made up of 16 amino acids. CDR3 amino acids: CAISEPGGGTYNEQFF. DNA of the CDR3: TGTGCCATCAGTGAGCCGGGAGGGGGCACCTACAATGAGCAGTTCTTC.

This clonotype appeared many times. The CDR3 DNA is TGTGCCATCAGTTCTGCCTTTAGCGACCCAGATACGCAGTATTTT. Translated: CAISSAFSDPDTQYF. This chain connects TRBV10-3 to TRBJ2-3; D possibly corresponds to TRBD2 (5 bases). Germline CDR1 ENHRY, CDR2 SYGVKD. The CDR3 sequence is 15 residues long. Trimming pared 5 bases from V and 4 bases from J, leaving 16 bases between.

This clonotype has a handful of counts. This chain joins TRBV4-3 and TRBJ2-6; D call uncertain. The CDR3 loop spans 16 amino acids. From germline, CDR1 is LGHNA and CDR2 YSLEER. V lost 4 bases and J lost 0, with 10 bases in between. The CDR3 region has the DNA TGCGCCAGCAGCCCGACGGGCCGCTCTGGGGCCAACGTCCTGACTTTC. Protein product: CASSPTGRSGANVLTF.

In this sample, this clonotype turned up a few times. This CDR3 reads CASSLAETGGLYGYTF. As DNA, the CDR3 is TGTGCCAGCAGCTTGGCTGAGACTGGGGGCCTCTATGGCTACACCTTC. The rearrangement uses TRBV5-6 and TRBJ1-2, with D perhaps TRBD1 (6 bases). Trimming cost V 0 bases and J 4 bases, with 16 bases left between them. The CDR3 runs to 16 residues. CDR1 and CDR2 (germline): SGHDT, YYEEEE.

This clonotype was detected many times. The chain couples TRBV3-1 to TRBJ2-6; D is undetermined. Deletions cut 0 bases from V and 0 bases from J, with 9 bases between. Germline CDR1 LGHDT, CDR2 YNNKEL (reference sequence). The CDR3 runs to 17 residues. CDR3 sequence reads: CASSQDWNSSGANVLTF. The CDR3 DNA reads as TGTGCCAGCAGCCAAGATTGGAACAGCTCTGGGGCCAACGTCCTGACTTTC.

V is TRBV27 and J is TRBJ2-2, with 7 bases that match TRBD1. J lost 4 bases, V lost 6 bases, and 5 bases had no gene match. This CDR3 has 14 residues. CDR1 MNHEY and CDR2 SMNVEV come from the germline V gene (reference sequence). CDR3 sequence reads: CASSPGQITGELFF. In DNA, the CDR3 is TGTGCCAGCAGCCCGGGACAGATCACCGGGGAGCTGTTTTTT.

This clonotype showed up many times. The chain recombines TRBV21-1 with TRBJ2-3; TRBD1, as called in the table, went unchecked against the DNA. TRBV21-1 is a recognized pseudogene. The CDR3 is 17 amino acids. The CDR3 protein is CASSKRLWQGVMDTQYF. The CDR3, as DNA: TGTGCCAGCAGCAAAAGGCTGTGGCAGGGGGTGATGGATACGCAGTATTTT.

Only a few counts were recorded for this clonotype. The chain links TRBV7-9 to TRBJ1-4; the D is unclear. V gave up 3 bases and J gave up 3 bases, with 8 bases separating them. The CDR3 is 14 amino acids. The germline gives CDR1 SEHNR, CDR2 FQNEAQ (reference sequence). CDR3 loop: CASSFPVSNEKLFF. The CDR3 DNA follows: TGTGCCAGCAGCTTCCCGGTCTCTAATGAAAAACTGTTTTTT. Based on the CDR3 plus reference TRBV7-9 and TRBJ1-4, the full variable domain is DTGVSQNPRHKITKRGQNVTFRCDPISEHNRLYWYRQTLGQGPEFLTYFQNEAQLEKSRLLSDRFSAERPKGSFSTLEIQRTEQGDSAMYLCASSFPVSNEKLFFGSGTQLSVL.